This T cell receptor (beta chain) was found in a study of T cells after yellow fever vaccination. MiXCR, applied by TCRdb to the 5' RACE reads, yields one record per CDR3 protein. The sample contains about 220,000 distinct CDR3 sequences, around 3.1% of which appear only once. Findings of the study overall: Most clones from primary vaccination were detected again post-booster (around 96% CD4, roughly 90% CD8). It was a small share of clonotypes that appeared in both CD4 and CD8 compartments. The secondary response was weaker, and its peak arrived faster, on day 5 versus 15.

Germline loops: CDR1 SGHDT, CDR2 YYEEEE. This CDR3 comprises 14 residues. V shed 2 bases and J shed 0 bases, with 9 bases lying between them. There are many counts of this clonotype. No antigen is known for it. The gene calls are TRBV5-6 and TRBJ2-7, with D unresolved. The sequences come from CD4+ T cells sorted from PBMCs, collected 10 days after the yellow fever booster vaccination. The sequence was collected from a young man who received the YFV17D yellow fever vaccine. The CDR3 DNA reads TGTGCCAGCAGCTTCCGGGCGACCTCCTACGAGCAGTACGTC. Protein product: CASSFRATSYEQYV.